The present T cell receptor (beta chain) was sequenced within a study of shared clonotypes between healthy human individuals. Overall study context: Donor composition was a couple of women and a few men, aged 18 to 49.

This was a deep-level run. Researchers divided each subset's genomic DNA evenly across several immunoSEQ plates. Clones were sequenced by immunoSEQ multiplex PCR, and TCRdb holds only the in-frame ones, with some missing. The sample includes about 460,000 clones, approximately 80% of them seen just once. The sequencing input was PBMCs. The origin of this receptor is a woman aged 35 to 49 in good health. Some clones in this sample may be carry-over from other donors' samples.

CDR3 region: CASSTAVPPGKLFF. CDR3 sequence (DNA): TGTGCCAGCAGCACCGCGGTGCCCCCGGGGAAACTGTTTTTT. The chain recombines TRBV27 with TRBJ1-4; D remains ambiguous. This CDR3 region has 14 residues. V lost 6 bases and J 11 bases, leaving 19 bases between the germline ends. CDR1 and CDR2 (germline): MNHEY, SMNVEV (reference sequence).